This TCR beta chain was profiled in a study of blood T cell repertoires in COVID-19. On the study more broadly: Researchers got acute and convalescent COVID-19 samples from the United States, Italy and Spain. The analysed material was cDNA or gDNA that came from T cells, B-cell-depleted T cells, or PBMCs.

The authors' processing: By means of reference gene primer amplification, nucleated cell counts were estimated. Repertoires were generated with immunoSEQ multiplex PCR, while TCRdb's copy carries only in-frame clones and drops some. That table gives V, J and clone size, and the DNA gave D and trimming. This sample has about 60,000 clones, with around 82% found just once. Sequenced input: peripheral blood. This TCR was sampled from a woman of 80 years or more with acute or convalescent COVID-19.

The CDR3 sequence: CASSPESTDTQYF. CDR3 in DNA: TGTGCCAGCTCACCGGAGAGCACAGATACGCAGTATTTT. The chain has TRBV18 and TRBJ2-3; no clear D gene. V dropped 3 bases and J dropped 0 bases, with 4 bases sitting between them. Germline lookup yields CDR1 KGHSH and CDR2 LQKENI. The CDR3 contains 13 residues. Full variable domain (outside the CDR3, taken from reference TRBV18 and TRBJ2-3): NAGVMQNPRHLVRRRGQEARLRCSPMKGHSHVYWYRQLPEEGLKFMVYLQKENIIDESGMPKERFSAEFPKEGPSILRIQQVVRGDSAAYFCASSPESTDTQYFGPGTRLTVL.